These 29 T cell receptor beta chains were all obtained from the same sample, sequenced in a study of shared clonotypes between healthy human individuals. Clones were read by immunoSEQ multiplex PCR, and TCRdb kept only the in-frame ones, dropping some. The repertoire includes about 2.4 million clones, roughly 93% of them detected once, and approximately 0.37% sits in the top ten. Sample: naive CD4+ T cells from PBMCs. The subset was: CD45RA+ positively selected. The receptor set was obtained from a man younger than 35 in good health. Some clones in this sample may be carry-over from other donors' samples.

The CDR3 coding sequence is TGTGCCATCAGTGACCTCTCTTGGACTAGCGCGCGCACAGATACGCAGTATTTT. It specifies CAISDLSWTSARTDTQYF. The chain carries TRBV10-3 and TRBJ2-3, with 9 bases lining up with TRBD2. V dropped 3 bases and J dropped 1; count of bases not matched to a gene: 11. There are 18 residues in the CDR3. The germline CDR1 and CDR2 sequences are ENHRY and SYGVKD.

The gene calls are TRBV4-2 and TRBJ2-7, with D possibly TRBD1 on 6 matching bases. V shed 5 bases and J shed 5 bases, with 19 bases lying between them. CDR1 is LGHNA and CDR2 is YNFKEQ in the germline V gene. This CDR3 has 15 amino acids. Here the CDR3 DNA reads TGTGCCAGCAGCTTGGGACAAACCCTGGCCCACGAGCAGTACTTC. It specifies CASSLGQTLAHEQYF.

The CDR3 protein is CASSDGRLGSTEAFF. The CDR3 DNA reads TGTGCCAGCAGTGATGGACGGTTGGGGAGCACTGAAGCTTTCTTT. The chain uses TRBV6-1 and TRBJ1-1; D remains ambiguous. Germline values: CDR1 MNHNS, CDR2 SASEGT. The CDR3 sequence is 15 residues long. Trimming cost V 3 bases and J 4 bases, with 15 bases left between them.

V is TRBV28 and J is TRBJ2-5; 9 positions match TRBD2. The V and J ends lost 4 bases and 0 bases, in that order; junction bases with no gene match: 3. CDR1 is MDHEN, CDR2 SYDVKM, per germline. This CDR3 contains 15 residues. The DNA for the CDR3 is TGTGCCAGCAGTTACCGGACTAGCGACCAAGAGACCCAGTACTTC. Its protein is CASSYRTSDQETQYF.

The J gene is TRBJ1-1, the V gene TRBV21-1; TRBD1, as called in the table, went unchecked against the DNA. TRBV21-1 is a pseudogene. The CDR3 spans 17 residues. The CDR3 nucleotides read TGTGCCAGTCCTCGGGGACAGGGCTCCAAAATGAACACTGAAGCTTTCTTT. Translating gives CASPRGQGSKMNTEAFF.

The J gene is TRBJ1-2, the V gene TRBV6-5; D might be TRBD1 (6 bases). V was shortened by 1 base and J by 8 bases, with 20 bases between the two germline ends. The CDR3 loop spans 16 amino acids. Looked up from germline, CDR1 is MNHEY and CDR2 is SVGAGI. CDR3 protein: CASSYFNDPGAGGYTF. The CDR3 DNA reads TGTGCCAGCAGTTACTTTAATGACCCGGGGGCAGGAGGCTACACCTTC.

This chain links TRBV6-4 with TRBJ2-3, with 11 positions matching TRBD2. The CDR3 spans 15 residues. CDR1 and CDR2 from the germline V gene are MRHNA and SNTAGT. Trimming at V came to 5 bases and at J to 3 bases, leaving 4 bases not matched to a gene. The CDR3 DNA reads TGTGCCAGCAGTTCTAGCGGGAGGTCGACAGATACGCAGTATTTT. It is translated as CASSSSGRSTDTQYF.

The chain joins TRBV5-4 to TRBJ2-1; TRBD2 matches 9 bases. The CDR3 is 18 residues long. Germline CDR1 and CDR2: SGHNT and YYREEE (reference sequence). The ends lost 0 bases at V and 5 bases at J; junction bases unmatched: 12. The CDR3 nucleotides read TGTGCCAGCAGCTTGGCTGCGAGCGGGAGGCATCGGAACAATGAGCAGTTCTTC. Translated: CASSLAASGRHRNNEQFF.

The genes are TRBV7-6 and TRBJ1-5; D unresolved. The germline gives CDR1 SGHVS, CDR2 FNYEAQ. With 2 bases removed from V and 8 bases from J, the gap between germline ends came to 16 bases. This CDR3 spans 15 amino acids. CDR3 amino acids: CASSLTLNRREPQHF. The CDR3 DNA reads TGTGCCAGCAGCTTAACTCTCAACCGGAGGGAGCCCCAGCATTTT.

This clone was observed once. This chain's CDR3 is CASSRWAGRDSSGANVLTF. CDR3 DNA: TGTGCCAGCAGCCGGTGGGCTGGACGGGACAGCTCTGGGGCCAACGTCCTGACTTTC. The chain joins TRBV28 to TRBJ2-6; TRBD1 matches 7 bases. Germline CDR1 reads MDHEN; CDR2 reads SYDVKM. The CDR3 consists of 19 residues. The ends lost 6 bases at V and 0 bases at J; junction bases unmatched: 14.

V gene TRBV19 combines with J gene TRBJ2-7; 10 bases map to TRBD1. The trim removed 4 bases at V and 5 bases at J, leaving 8 bases unmatched. Germline V gene lookup returns CDR1 LNHDA and CDR2 SQIVND (reference sequence). The CDR3 is 15 residues long. This chain's CDR3 is CASSTTGTGVDEQYF. The CDR3 DNA reads as TGTGCCAGTAGTACTACCGGGACAGGGGTCGACGAGCAGTACTTC.

The chain uses TRBV11-2 and TRBJ2-1, with 7 bases lining up with TRBD2. Per germline, CDR1 SGHAT and CDR2 FQNNGV. The J segment lost 4 bases and the V segment lost 5 bases, leaving 8 bases of the junction unmatched. The CDR3 length is 15 residues. The CDR3 sequence is CASSIPSGYYNEQFF. CDR3 coding DNA: TGTGCCAGCAGCATTCCTAGCGGTTATTACAATGAGCAGTTCTTC.

The V and J genes are TRBV19 and TRBJ2-3, with D tentatively TRBD2 (5 bases). Deletions cut 6 bases from V and 0 bases from J, with 16 bases between. This CDR3 region has 16 residues. Per the germline V gene, CDR1 is LNHDA and CDR2 is SQIVND (reference sequence). The CDR3 DNA follows: TGTGCCAGTAGCACCCTAGCTCTGGGAAGCACAGATACGCAGTATTTT. It yields the protein CASSTLALGSTDTQYF.

This rearrangement joins TRBV4-3 to TRBJ2-3; 10 positions agree with TRBD2. CDR3 length equals 17 residues. The V segment lost 0 bases and the J segment 5 bases; nucleotides outside the gene matches: 8. The germline V gene encodes CDR1 LGHNA and CDR2 YSLEER. CDR3 coding DNA: TGCGCCAGCAGCCAAGACCTAGCGGGAGAAGGGGGAGATACGCAGTATTTT. Its translation: CASSQDLAGEGGDTQYF.

In its sample, this clone was seen once. This chain uses TRBV5-1 with TRBJ2-7; possibly TRBD1 or TRBD2 for D (6 bases each). Trimming left V 1 base short and J 5 bases short, with 16 bases between. Germline CDR1 and CDR2: SGHRS and YFSETQ. The CDR3 is 15 residues long. DNA for the CDR3: TGCGCCAGCAGCTTGCCCCGGGGGCGGGAAGACGAGCAGTACTTC. As protein: CASSLPRGREDEQYF. The variable domain in full, completed from reference TRBV5-1 and TRBJ2-7, reads KAGVTQTPRYLIKTRGQQVTLSCSPISGHRSVSWYQQTPGQGLQFLFEYFSETQRNKGNFPGRFSGRQFSNSRSEMNVSTLELGDSALYLCASSLPRGREDEQYFGPGTRLTVT.

This sequence joins TRBV28 and TRBJ2-1; D might be TRBD2 (5 bases). This CDR3 comprises 13 residues. Between the trimmed V and J ends, which lost 8 bases and 0 bases, there was a span of 8 bases. Looked up from germline, CDR1 is MDHEN and CDR2 is SYDVKM. The CDR3 here is CASWESSYNEQFF. The CDR3 DNA is TGTGCCAGCTGGGAGAGCTCCTACAATGAGCAGTTCTTC. The full variable domain, rest sourced from reference TRBV28 and TRBJ2-1, is DVKVTQSSRYLVKRTGEKVFLECVQDMDHENMFWYRQDPGLGLRLIYFSYDVKMKEKGDIPEGYSVSREKKERFSLILESASTNQTSMYLCASWESSYNEQFFGPGTRLTVL.

This clone was seen just once. The V gene is TRBV5-8, the J gene TRBJ1-5; 8 bases agree with TRBD1. Germline V gene lookup returns CDR1 SGHTS and CDR2 YDEGEE. The CDR3 loop spans 14 amino acids. V shed 4 bases and J 9 bases; nucleotides not matched to a gene: 9. CDR3 amino acids: CASSAGTGKRPQHF. DNA for the CDR3: TGTGCCAGCAGCGCCGGGACAGGCAAGAGGCCCCAGCATTTT. The whole variable domain, remainder taken from reference TRBV5-8 and TRBJ1-5, is EAGVTQSPTHLIKTRGQQATLRCSPISGHTSVYWYQQALGLGLQFLLWYDEGEERNRGNFPPRFSGRQFPNYSSELNVNALELEDSALYLCASSAGTGKRPQHFGDGTRLSIL.

This chain links TRBV4-2 with TRBJ1-5; 7 nucleotides agree with TRBD1. The CDR3 consists of 15 residues. CDR1 and CDR2 (germline): LGHNA, YNFKEQ. The V and J ends lost 3 bases and 2 bases, in that order; junction bases with no gene match: 4. The CDR3 spells CASSHTGDGNQPQHF. The CDR3 DNA reads TGTGCCAGCAGCCATACAGGGGATGGCAATCAGCCCCAGCATTTT.

The chain carries TRBV28 and TRBJ2-7, with 8 bases aligning to TRBD2. J lost 3 bases, V lost 6 bases, and 10 bases had no gene match. The CDR3 loop spans 15 amino acids. Germline V gene sequence: CDR1 MDHEN, CDR2 SYDVKM. The CDR3 DNA sequence: TGTGCCAGCAGCCGGAGCGGGAGCATAGGCTACGAGCAGTACTTC. The encoded protein is CASSRSGSIGYEQYF.

In regard to this clone: The sample contains more than one DNA sequence encoding this CDR3. The J gene is TRBJ2-3, the V gene TRBV19; D remains unclear. Trimming removed 6 bases at V and 3 bases at J, with 4 bases between. Germline values: CDR1 LNHDA, CDR2 SQIVND (reference sequence). CDR3 size: 11 residues. The CDR3 region has the DNA TGTGCCAGTAGGGGGACAGATACGCAGTATTTT. Amino acids: CASRGTDTQYF.

The V and J genes are TRBV18 and TRBJ1-5; maybe TRBD1 (6 bases). Germline V lookup: CDR1 KGHSH, CDR2 LQKENI. CDR3 length: 17 amino acids. V was cut by 3 bases and J by 4 bases, with 19 bases left in between. The CDR3 is CASSPIGQRGANQPQHF. The CDR3 bases are TGTGCCAGCTCACCGATTGGACAGCGCGGTGCTAATCAGCCCCAGCATTTT.

The chain uses TRBV9 and TRBJ2-1; either TRBD1 or TRBD2 may supply D (5 bases each). Germline assignment: CDR1 SGDLS and CDR2 YYNGEE. The CDR3 spans 14 residues. Trimming removed 1 base from V and 8 bases from J, with 13 bases in between. The CDR3, as DNA: TGTGCCAGCAGCGTATATGGGACCCTTGATGAGCAGTTCTTC. Translation gives CASSVYGTLDEQFF.

A note on this clone: This sample includes further DNA sequences coding for the same CDR3. The chain carries TRBV28 and TRBJ1-1, with D possibly matching TRBD1 (5 bases). The germline V gene encodes CDR1 MDHEN and CDR2 SYDVKM. Trimming took off 6 bases at V and 2 bases at J, with 10 bases between the two ends. The CDR3 consists of 13 residues. CDR3 sequence (DNA): TGTGCCAGCAGGGTTGGGGGAAACACTGAAGCTTTCTTT. Its translation: CASRVGGNTEAFF.

The chain recombines TRBV6-5 with TRBJ1-5; weak D call: TRBD1 (5 bases). Germline V gives CDR1 MNHEY, CDR2 SVGAGI. This CDR3 is 14 amino acids long. The V end was cut by 5 bases, the J end by 7 bases, with 15 bases between. CDR3 loop: CASSDGGTWQPQHF. CDR3 nucleotide sequence: TGTGCCAGCAGTGATGGGGGAACCTGGCAGCCCCAGCATTTT.

Details on this clone: Other DNA sequences in this specimen translate into the identical CDR3. This chain links TRBV19 with TRBJ1-2; D unresolved. V was shortened by 6 bases and J by 2 bases, with 10 bases between the two germline ends. CDR3 size: 13 residues. Germline CDR1 reads LNHDA; CDR2 reads SQIVND (reference sequence). This CDR3 reads CASRRTANYGYTF. Here the CDR3 DNA reads TGTGCCAGTAGGCGGACTGCCAACTATGGCTACACCTTC.

This chain uses TRBV27 with TRBJ2-5, with D uncertain. The CDR3 length is 14 residues. V lost 5 bases and J 4 bases, leaving 14 bases between the germline ends. Per the germline V gene, CDR1 is MNHEY and CDR2 is SMNVEV (reference sequence). Written as DNA, the CDR3 is TGTGCCAGCAGTCCAACATCTTTCGGAGAGACCCAGTACTTC. Translating gives CASSPTSFGETQYF.

The gene calls are TRBV9 and TRBJ1-1; maybe TRBD1 (6 bases). Germline values: CDR1 SGDLS, CDR2 YYNGEE. CDR3 size: 15 residues. Trimming took 4 bases from V and 0 from J, leaving 13 bases between them. CDR3 in DNA: TGTGCCAGCAGCTCTACAGGGAGGATGAACACTGAAGCTTTCTTT. Its protein product is CASSSTGRMNTEAFF.

The rearrangement links TRBV19 to TRBJ2-7; D might be TRBD1 (6 bases). Germline CDR1 reads LNHDA; CDR2 reads SQIVND (reference sequence). This CDR3 is built from 15 residues. The V and J ends lost 4 bases and 2 bases respectively, with 15 bases between them. The CDR3 region is CASSTLSGVPYEQYF. The CDR3 DNA reads TGTGCCAGTAGTACCCTATCAGGGGTCCCCTACGAGCAGTACTTC. Supplemented by reference TRBV19 and TRBJ2-7, the full variable domain reads DGGITQSPKYLFRKEGQNVTLSCEQNLNHDAMYWYRQDPGQGLRLIYYSQIVNDFQKGDIAEGYSVSREKKESFPLTVTSAQKNPTAFYLCASSTLSGVPYEQYFGPGTRLTVT.

J is TRBJ1-1 and V is TRBV6-6, with 7 bases that match TRBD1. CDR1 is MNHNY and CDR2 is SVGAGI in the germline V gene (reference sequence). The CDR3 runs to 14 residues. V lost 8 bases, J lost 3 bases, and 9 bases stayed unmatched. CDR3 amino acids: CASLQGGGDTEAFF. As DNA, the CDR3 is TGTGCCAGCCTCCAGGGGGGGGGTGACACTGAAGCTTTCTTT.